The sample holds many counts of the clone carrying this TCR beta chain. Its antigen remains unidentified. One entry per CDR3 protein, called by TCRdb with MiXCR from the reads. The sample lists about 250,000 distinct CDR3 sequences; around an eighth were seen once. Germline-derived CDR1 and CDR2 are MGHDK and SYGVNS. The CDR3 runs to 15 residues. Trimming removed 8 bases at V and 0 bases at J, with 14 bases between. The data belong to a study of T cell repertoires in cytomegalovirus infection. Looking at the study overall: Based on public TCR beta signatures, there were indications of CMV infection and of a matching HLA type. General observations from the study: HLA-C-restricted CMV-specific TCR beta clonotypes prevailed in the ex vivo response.

The V gene is TRBV25-1, the J gene TRBJ2-1; D perhaps matches TRBD1 (5 bases). The clonotype was recovered from a human donor in good health (CMV status not recorded). Some clones in this sample may be carry-over from other donors' samples. Material: PBMCs. The CDR3 DNA reads TGTGCCAGCGGTTCTAAGGGGCCCTCCTACAATGAGCAGTTCTTC. Amino acid sequence: CASGSKGPSYNEQFF.